These T cell receptor beta chains were read from a single sample in a study of T cell repertoires in cytomegalovirus infection. One entry per CDR3 protein results from TCRdb running MiXCR on the reads. The sample records over 450,000 distinct CDR3 sequences, roughly 10% being singletons. The sample taken for sequencing was PBMCs. Receptors originate from a human donor in good health (CMV status not recorded). Some clones in this sample may be carry-over from other donors' samples. The CDR3 runs from the conserved cysteine through the conserved F or W. A D gene is named only where the DNA matches it firmly. The size entry is marked missing in some rows and otherwise reads once, few, many or a size class.

J: TRBJ2-3; size: many; V: TRBV7-3; D: TRBD2; DNA: TGTGCCAGCAGCTCGACTAGCGGGAGTGGTGCAGATACGCAGTATTTT; CDR3: CASSSTSGSGADTQYF
J: TRBJ2-2; size: many; V: TRBV28; D: TRBD1; DNA: TGTGCCAGCACCTCTATAGTCCCCACAGGGGTTCGAACCGGGGAGCTGTTTTTT; CDR3: CASTSIVPTGVRTGELFF
J: TRBJ2-1; size: many; V: TRBV10-3; D: .; DNA: TGTGCCACCGGGCGGACTGCCGACAATGAGCAGTTCTTC; CDR3: CATGRTADNEQFF
J: TRBJ2-3; size: many; V: TRBV7-2; D: TRBD2; DNA: TGTGCCAGCAGCTTCGCCCCTAGCGGGAGGGCAGATACGCAGTATTTT; CDR3: CASSFAPSGRADTQYF
J: TRBJ1-2; size: many; V: TRBV5-6; D: .; DNA: TGTGCCAGCAGCTCGGGCCTTTATGGCTACACCTTC; CDR3: CASSSGLYGYTF
J: TRBJ1-4; size: .; V: TRBV30; D: .; DNA: TGTGCCTGGAGTACTCCGGGGGAACTGTTTTTT; CDR3: CAWSTPGELFF
J: TRBJ2-5; size: .; V: TRBV2; D: .; DNA: TGTGCCAGCAGTGAAGTTGCGGCCCAAGAGACCCAGTACTTC; CDR3: CASSEVAAQETQYF
J: TRBJ2-7; size: few; V: TRBV28; D: TRBD2; DNA: TGTGCCAGCAGTCCCGCACTAGCGGGGAGCTCCTACGAGCAGTACTTC; CDR3: CASSPALAGSSYEQYF
J: TRBJ1-3; size: many; V: TRBV4-2; D: .; DNA: TGTGCCAGCAGCCGAGGGGGACCCATCTCTGGAAACACCATATATTTT; CDR3: CASSRGGPISGNTIYF
J: TRBJ2-3; size: many; V: TRBV20-1; D: .; DNA: TGCAGTGCTATGGGGGCGAGTGGGGCCACAGATACGCAGTATTTT; CDR3: CSAMGASGATDTQYF
J: TRBJ2-7; size: few; V: TRBV5-1; D: .; DNA: TGCGCCAGCAGCCCTGGGCCGGGACCCAACACCTACGAGCAGTACTTC; CDR3: CASSPGPGPNTYEQYF
J: TRBJ1-1; size: many; V: TRBV10-3; D: TRBD1; DNA: TGTGCCATCAGTGGACAGACAGGGGGCACTGAAGCTTTCTTT; CDR3: CAISGQTGGTEAFF
J: TRBJ1-2; size: .; V: TRBV28; D: TRBD1; DNA: TGTGCCAGCAGTTTGGGGACAGGGGCTATATATGGCTACACCTTC; CDR3: CASSLGTGAIYGYTF
J: TRBJ2-5; size: many; V: TRBV7-8; D: .; DNA: TGTGCCAGCAGCTTAAGAAGTAATCTTCAAGAGACCCAGTACTTC; CDR3: CASSLRSNLQETQYF
J: TRBJ1-5; size: .; V: TRBV6-6; D: TRBD1; DNA: TGTGCCAGCAGGACCAGACAGGGGGGGAGTCAGCCCCAGCATTTT; CDR3: CASRTRQGGSQPQHF
J: TRBJ2-2; size: many; V: TRBV5-4; D: .; DNA: TGTGCCAGCAGCCCCAGGACTACTATCGGAGGGGAGCTGTTTTTT; CDR3: CASSPRTTIGGELFF
J: TRBJ2-1; size: many; V: TRBV7-9; D: TRBD2; DNA: TGTGCTATTGGGCGGGGCGGGAGGGTCGATGAGCAGTTCTTC; CDR3: CAIGRGGRVDEQFF
J: TRBJ1-5; size: many; V: TRBV12-3/TRBV12-4; D: TRBD1; DNA: TGTGCCAGCAGCTTAACAGGGGGAAGCAATCAGCCCCAGCATTTT; CDR3: CASSLTGGSNQPQHF